These 12 T cell receptor beta chains share one sample of origin, sequenced in a study of blood T cell repertoires in COVID-19. Data came from immunoSEQ multiplex PCR; TCRdb stores just in-frame clones and leaves some out. The sample has some 350,000 clones; roughly nine tenths are singletons. The sequencing sample was made of PBMCs or T cells enriched from blood (not recorded which). The receptors were sampled from a man in his late teens or twenties who had recovered from COVID-19.

The rearrangement uses TRBV7-2 and TRBJ1-1; D uncertain. The CDR3 consists of 13 residues. CDR1 is SGHTA, CDR2 FQGNSA, per germline. Trimming cost V 5 bases and J 7 bases, with 14 bases left between them. As DNA, the CDR3 is TGTGCCAGCAGCAGCAGCGAATCGCGTGAAGCTTTCTTT. Amino acid sequence: CASSSSESREAFF.

The rearrangement uses TRBV4-1 and TRBJ1-5, with D possibly TRBD1 on 5 matching bases. The V and J ends lost 3 bases and 0 bases respectively, with 21 bases between them. In germline, CDR1 is MGHRA, CDR2 YSYEKL. The CDR3 runs to 19 residues. Written as DNA, the CDR3 is TGCGCCAGCAGCCAGACAGTTATCGGTGTTTCATATAGCAATCAGCCCCAGCATTTT. It is translated as CASSQTVIGVSYSNQPQHF.

This rearrangement joins TRBV28 to TRBJ1-1; TRBD1 might be the D (5 bases). This CDR3 has 12 residues. The V end lost 7 bases, the J end lost 7 bases, and 13 bases lay between the germline ends. Germline CDR1 is MDHEN and CDR2 is SYDVKM. Here the CDR3 reads CASKPGGYEAFF. CDR3 bases: TGTGCCAGCAAACCCGGGGGATATGAAGCTTTCTTT.

The chain combines TRBV5-4 with TRBJ2-7; maybe TRBD1 (5 bases). The CDR3 spans 14 residues. Per the germline V gene, CDR1 is SGHNT and CDR2 is YYREEE (reference sequence). Deletions cut 3 bases from V and 5 bases from J, with 15 bases between. CDR3: CASSSVAGMNEQYF. The CDR3 bases are TGTGCCAGCAGCTCTGTGGCAGGGATGAACGAGCAGTACTTC.

V gene TRBV18 combines with J gene TRBJ1-1; a possible D gene is TRBD1 (5 bases). Germline V gene sequence: CDR1 KGHSH, CDR2 LQKENI. CDR3 length: 16 amino acids. Trimming shortened V by 0 bases and J by 0 bases, and 11 bases separated the two germline ends. This CDR3 is CASSPPSAGLNTEAFF. The CDR3 nucleotides read TGTGCCAGCTCACCACCAAGTGCAGGGTTGAACACTGAAGCTTTCTTT. Full variable domain (rest looked up from reference TRBV18 and TRBJ1-1): NAGVMQNPRHLVRRRGQEARLRCSPMKGHSHVYWYRQLPEEGLKFMVYLQKENIIDESGMPKERFSAEFPKEGPSILRIQQVVRGDSAAYFCASSPPSAGLNTEAFFGQGTRLTVV.

This clone has a handful of counts. This same CDR3 is encoded by further DNA sequences in the sample. This sequence joins TRBV6-5 and TRBJ1-3, with a weak D call TRBD1 (5 bases). CDR1 and CDR2 (germline): MNHEY, SVGAGI. V lost 0 bases and J lost 0, with 9 bases in between. This CDR3 comprises 16 residues. The DNA of the CDR3 is TGTGCCAGCAGTTACTCGCAGGGCAGCTCTGGAAACACCATATATTTT. Translated, it gives CASSYSQGSSGNTIYF.

The chain employs TRBV4-1 and TRBJ2-3; possibly TRBD1 for D (5 bases). Trimming stripped 1 base from V and 7 bases from J, with 12 bases between. The CDR3 has 14 residues. Germline lookup yields CDR1 MGHRA and CDR2 YSYEKL. CDR3: CASSQAGRGYTQYF. The CDR3 DNA sequence: TGCGCCAGCAGCCAAGCCGGAAGGGGATATACGCAGTATTTT.

This chain uses TRBV5-1 with TRBJ1-1; D gene unclear. Germline loops: CDR1 SGHRS, CDR2 YFSETQ. The CDR3 spans 19 residues. The V end lost 4 bases, the J end lost 0 bases, and 25 bases lay between the germline ends. CDR3 sequence (DNA): TGCGCCAGCAGCGCCATCCGAGGTGTGGATAATAGGTTGAACACTGAAGCTTTCTTT. Its protein product is CASSAIRGVDNRLNTEAFF.

This clone was observed once. The chain links TRBV28 to TRBJ1-5, with D hard to call. The CDR3 has 12 residues. Germline assignment: CDR1 MDHEN and CDR2 SYDVKM. V was trimmed by 7 bases and J by 4 bases, leaving 8 bases between them. CDR3 sequence: CASTLRNQPQHF. The CDR3 nucleotides read TGTGCCAGCACCCTCCGGAATCAGCCCCAGCATTTT.

This chain links TRBV29-1 with TRBJ2-2; D remains unclear. V was shortened by 6 bases and J by 0 bases, with 2 bases between the two germline ends. Per germline, CDR1 SQVTM and CDR2 ANQGSEA. The CDR3 has 11 amino acids. The DNA for the CDR3 is TGCAGCGTCTCGAACACCGGGGAGCTGTTTTTT. Protein sequence: CSVSNTGELFF.

The chain recombines TRBV18 with TRBJ2-7; D gene ambiguous. Germline V gene sequence: CDR1 KGHSH, CDR2 LQKENI. The CDR3 is made up of 15 amino acids. Trimming removed 1 base at V and 6 bases at J, with 16 bases between. Here the CDR3 DNA reads TGTGCCAGCTCACCACTAGGCCTAGGTACTGTCGAGCAGTACTTC. This translates into CASSPLGLGTVEQYF.

The chain recombines TRBV4-1 with TRBJ1-3; a weak D match, TRBD1 (5 bases). The germline CDR1 and CDR2 sequences are MGHRA and YSYEKL. Between the trimmed V and J ends, which lost 3 bases and 2 bases, there was a span of 14 bases. The CDR3 contains 16 residues. The CDR3 loop reads CASSHRQNLAGNTIYF. Written as DNA, the CDR3 is TGCGCCAGCAGCCATCGACAGAACCTGGCTGGAAACACCATATATTTT.